Each of the 11 T cell receptor beta chains below was sequenced from the same sample in a study of regulatory T cells listed by TCRdb under 2018. Beyond this particular receptor, the publication reports: Conventional CD4+ T cells from CD3G-deficient patients were enriched for hydrophobic residues at CDR3 positions 6 and 7, suggesting more self-reactive specificities.

Antigens of these TCRs are unknown. Libraries came from the immunoSEQ multiplex PCR assay. The multiplex PCR relied on 52 forward TRBV primers and 13 reverse TRBJ primers, and amplification bias was corrected through assay-based and computational methods. This immuneACCESS table, as held by TCRdb, lists in-frame sequences with V and J called but not all clones. Of the missing ones, under half trace to an unresolved V gene in checked studies; the others have no known cause. For this sample the table gives about 30,000 clones, of which just under 95% were detected only once. About 1.6% of the sample rests with the top ten. Sample: conventional CD4+ T cells sorted from blood. These receptors all come from a person between 18 and 35 years old with CD3G deficiency.

The chain employs TRBV6-5 and TRBJ1-5; no clear D gene. This CDR3 is built from 13 residues. In germline, CDR1 is MNHEY, CDR2 SVGAGI. V lost 6 bases, J lost 3 bases, and 9 bases lay in between. CDR3 protein: CASSPSYNQPQHF. CDR3 coding DNA: TGTGCCAGCAGCCCCTCGTACAATCAGCCCCAGCATTTT.

This clone came up once. The chain employs TRBV6-6 and TRBJ1-1, with D unclear. Trimming cost V 2 bases and J 0 bases, with 4 bases left between them. From germline, CDR1 is MNHNY and CDR2 SVGAGI (reference sequence). CDR3 length equals 13 residues. For the CDR3, the DNA is TGTGCCAGCAGTTACAATGTGAACACTGAAGCTTTCTTT. Amino acid sequence: CASSYNVNTEAFF.

The rearrangement uses TRBV28 and TRBJ1-2; maybe TRBD1 (6 bases). The CDR3 runs to 16 residues. Germline loops: CDR1 MDHEN, CDR2 SYDVKM. Trimming cost V 4 bases and J 4 bases, with 19 bases left between them. CDR3: CASSSSHRGLGYGYTF. CDR3 coding DNA: TGTGCCAGCAGTTCGTCTCACCGGGGGCTAGGCTATGGCTACACCTTC.

V usage is TRBV6-1 and J usage is TRBJ2-6; perhaps TRBD1 as D (6 bases). Trimming removed 2 bases at V and 4 bases at J, with 15 bases between. CDR1 is MNHNS, CDR2 SASEGT, per germline. This CDR3 is 17 amino acids long. CDR3 sequence: CASSEIPPGVGANVLTF. The CDR3 DNA follows: TGTGCCAGCAGTGAAATACCGCCAGGGGTAGGGGCCAACGTCCTGACTTTC.

V is TRBV28 and J is TRBJ1-2, with 7 bases identical to TRBD1. The length of the CDR3 is 15 residues. CDR1 and CDR2 from the germline V gene are MDHEN and SYDVKM. Germline trimming cut 8 bases from V and 4 bases from J; bases unmatched to any gene: 13. The CDR3 DNA reads as TGTGCCAGCGGACCCCCGGGGGGGACAGCCTATGGCTACACCTTC. It encodes CASGPPGGTAYGYTF.

J is TRBJ1-4 and V is TRBV5-1; 10 bases are a match to TRBD1. Germline CDR1 SGHRS, CDR2 YFSETQ. CDR3 length: 15 amino acids. The J segment lost 7 bases and the V segment lost 3 bases, leaving 6 bases of the junction unmatched. This CDR3 reads CASSWGQGFGEKLFF. In DNA form, the CDR3 reads TGCGCCAGCAGCTGGGGACAGGGGTTTGGTGAAAAACTGTTTTTT.

The chain is built from TRBV5-1 and TRBJ2-3; D unclear. The CDR3 covers 13 residues. Trimming shortened V by 0 bases and J by 5 bases, and 7 bases separated the two germline ends. In germline, CDR1 is SGHRS, CDR2 YFSETQ. As DNA, the CDR3 is TGCGCCAGCAGCTTGGAGGTTGGAGATACGCAGTATTTT. Translated, it gives CASSLEVGDTQYF.

The chain couples TRBV27 to TRBJ1-1; unclear D gene. Germline V lookup: CDR1 MNHEY, CDR2 SMNVEV (reference sequence). The CDR3 spans 14 residues. Trimming left V 6 bases short and J 2 bases short, with 13 bases between. In DNA form, the CDR3 reads TGTGCCAGCAGCACCCGGCGGGGAAACACTGAAGCTTTCTTT. Protein: CASSTRRGNTEAFF.

CDR3 amino acids: CASSLLWGTQYF. The DNA of the CDR3 is TGTGCCAGCAGCTTACTATGGGGGACCCAGTACTTC. The V and J genes are TRBV7-8 and TRBJ2-5, with D unresolved. The CDR3 has 12 amino acids. Germline V CDR1 and CDR2: SGHVS, FQNEAQ. V was trimmed by 2 bases and J by 7 bases, leaving 8 bases between them.

The chain recombines TRBV6-5 with TRBJ2-1; D is possibly TRBD2 (5 bases). Trimming removed 0 bases at V and 12 bases at J, with 18 bases between. Germline assignment: CDR1 MNHEY and CDR2 SVGAGI. The CDR3 is made up of 15 amino acids. DNA for the CDR3: TGTGCCAGCAGTTACTCGAATTCGGCGGGTCGCCGGCAGTTCTTC. Its protein product is CASSYSNSAGRRQFF.

This chain connects TRBV11-2 to TRBJ2-1; D perhaps matches TRBD1 (7 bases). Germline V gene sequence: CDR1 SGHAT, CDR2 FQNNGV. The length of the CDR3 is 14 residues. Deletions cut 1 base from V and 10 bases from J, with 14 bases between. The CDR3 nucleotides read TGTGCCAGCAGCTTAGGGATAGCAGGGGGGGAGCAGTTCTTC. It encodes CASSLGIAGGEQFF.